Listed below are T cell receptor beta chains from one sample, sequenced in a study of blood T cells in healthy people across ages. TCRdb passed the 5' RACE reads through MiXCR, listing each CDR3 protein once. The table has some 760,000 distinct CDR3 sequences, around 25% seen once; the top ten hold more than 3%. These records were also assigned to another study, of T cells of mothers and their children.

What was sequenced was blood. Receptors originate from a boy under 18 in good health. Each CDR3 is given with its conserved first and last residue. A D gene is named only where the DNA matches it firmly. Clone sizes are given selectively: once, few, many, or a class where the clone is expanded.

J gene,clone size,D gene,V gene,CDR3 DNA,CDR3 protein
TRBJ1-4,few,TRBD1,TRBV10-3,TGTGCCACCGGACAGGGAAAATCAACTAATGAAAAACTGTTTTTT,CATGQGKSTNEKLFF
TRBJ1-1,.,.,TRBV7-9,TGTGCCAGCAGCTTATTCGGGACGAACACTGAAGCTTTCTTT,CASSLFGTNTEAFF
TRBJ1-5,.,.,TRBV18,TGTGCCAGCTCACCAACGGCGTTAACTAGCAATCAGCCCCAGCATTTT,CASSPTALTSNQPQHF
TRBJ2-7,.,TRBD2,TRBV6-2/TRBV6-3,TGTGCCAGCAGTTCTTTAGCGGGTGCCCTCGAGTCATACGAGCAGTACTTC,CASSSLAGALESYEQYF
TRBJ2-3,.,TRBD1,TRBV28,TGTGCCAGCAGACGAACAGGGGCCACAGATACGCAGTATTTT,CASRRTGATDTQYF
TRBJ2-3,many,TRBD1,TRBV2,TGTGCCAGCAGTGAAGATAGGGGGCTCGGCACAGATACGCAGTATTTT,CASSEDRGLGTDTQYF
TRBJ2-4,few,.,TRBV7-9,TGTGCCAGCAGCTTAAGTAGTGGAATTGAGGGGCGGAAAAACATTCAGTACTTC,CASSLSSGIEGRKNIQYF
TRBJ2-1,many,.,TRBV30,TGTGCCTGGGGACAGTTTAATGAGCAGTTCTTC,CAWGQFNEQFF
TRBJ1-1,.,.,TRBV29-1,TGCAGCGTTGAGTCGTGGGTTACAGCTGAAGCTTTCTTT,CSVESWVTAEAFF
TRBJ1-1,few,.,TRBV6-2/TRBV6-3,TGTGCCAGCATACAGGGATTTGAAGCTTTCTTT,CASIQGFEAFF
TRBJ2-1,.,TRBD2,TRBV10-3,TGTGCCATCAGCAACTCACTAGCGGGGGGGCCCAATGAGCAGTTCTTC,CAISNSLAGGPNEQFF
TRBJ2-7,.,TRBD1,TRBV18,TGTGCCAGCTCACCAAGAAGGGACAGGGTTTCCTACGAGCAGTACTTC,CASSPRRDRVSYEQYF
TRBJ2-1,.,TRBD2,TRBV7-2,TGTGCCAGCAGCTTTAGCGGGGGCACCTACAATGAGCAGTTCTTC,CASSFSGGTYNEQFF
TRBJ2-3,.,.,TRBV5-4,TGTGCCAGCAGCCAGCGGACAGGCACAGATACGCAGTATTTT,CASSQRTGTDTQYF
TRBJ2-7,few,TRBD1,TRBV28,TGTGCCAGCAGTTTATTACAGGGGGCGAACGAGCAGTACTTC,CASSLLQGANEQYF
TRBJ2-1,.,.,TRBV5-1,TGCGCCAGCAGCCATGGAGCGCCCGGGGATGAGCAGTTCTTC,CASSHGAPGDEQFF
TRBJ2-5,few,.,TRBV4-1,TGCGCCAGCAGCCAAGCCCCCCCCGGGCGGGGCTCCTACAATAAGCAGTCCTTC,CASSQAPPGRGSYNKQSF
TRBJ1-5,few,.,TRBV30,TGTGCCTGGAGTACCCGGGATATGGGGAATCAGCCCCAGCATTTT,CAWSTRDMGNQPQHF
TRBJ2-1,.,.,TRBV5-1,TGCGCCGGCAGCTTCACGGCGGGACCTGGAGGGAATGAGCAGTTCTTC,CAGSFTAGPGGNEQFF
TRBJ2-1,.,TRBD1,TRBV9,TGTGCCAGCAGCTGGGGACAGGGGGTTTACAATGAGCAGTTCTTC,CASSWGQGVYNEQFF
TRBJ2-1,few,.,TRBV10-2,TGCGCCAGCAGGAAAGGGGGAGGCGATTACAATGAGCAGTTCTTC,CASRKGGGDYNEQFF
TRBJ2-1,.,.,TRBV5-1,TGCGCCAGCAGCCAAGCACCGGGTGACCCTGGGAATGAGCAGTTCTTC,CASSQAPGDPGNEQFF
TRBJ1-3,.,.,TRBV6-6,TGTGCCAGCAGTTCCGACAGATACACTGGAAACACCATATATTTT,CASSSDRYTGNTIYF
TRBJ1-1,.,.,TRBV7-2,TGTGCCAGCAGCTCGGCGCCAAATAGGGAAGCTTTCTTT,CASSSAPNREAFF
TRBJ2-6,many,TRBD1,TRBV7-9,TGTGCCAGCGGCGGGACAGGCTCTGGGGCCAACGTCCTGACTTTC,CASGGTGSGANVLTF
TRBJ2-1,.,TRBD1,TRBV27,TGTGCCAGCAGTTTATCATGGGACAGCCCCAACAATGAGCAGTTCTTC,CASSLSWDSPNNEQFF
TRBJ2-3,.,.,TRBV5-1,TGCGCCAGCAGCTGGAGAACAGGTTCAGATACGCAGTATTTT,CASSWRTGSDTQYF
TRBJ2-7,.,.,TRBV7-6,TGTGCCAGCAGCCCCCGACAGGCCCTGAACGAGCAGCACTTC,CASSPRQALNEQHF
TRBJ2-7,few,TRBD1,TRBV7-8,TGTGCCAGCAGCTTAGGCCAGGGGGCGATAAACGAGCAGTACTTC,CASSLGQGAINEQYF
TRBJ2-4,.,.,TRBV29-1,TGCAGCGTTGCGCTTCGACTGGCTAACGAGGACATTCAGTACTTC,CSVALRLANEDIQYF
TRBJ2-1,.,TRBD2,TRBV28,TGTGCCAACAGTTTCTTGAGGACTAGCGGGATTTCCTACAATGAGCAGTTCTTC,CANSFLRTSGISYNEQFF
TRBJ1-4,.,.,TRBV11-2,TGTGCCAGCAGCCCCGAGAAGGGCAGGCTTAATGAAAAACTGTTTTTT,CASSPEKGRLNEKLFF
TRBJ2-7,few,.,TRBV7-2,TGTGCCAGCAGCTTTTTCGGGAGCGAGCAGTACTTC,CASSFFGSEQYF
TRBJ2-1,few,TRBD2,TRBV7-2,TGTGCCAGCAGCTCGCTAGTGACGCTAGCGGGGTACAATGAGCAGTTCTTC,CASSSLVTLAGYNEQFF
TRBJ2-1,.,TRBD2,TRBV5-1,TGCGCCAGCAAATTTTCTGCGGGAGCAACTGAAGGAGACGAGCAGTTCTTC,CASKFSAGATEGDEQFF
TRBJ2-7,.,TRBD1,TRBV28,TGTGCCAGCAGTAGACAGGGGTACTACCTAGACGAGCAGTACTTC,CASSRQGYYLDEQYF
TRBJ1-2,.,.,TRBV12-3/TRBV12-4,TGTGCCAGCAGTTTAATGTCGGCCAACTATGGCTACACCTTC,CASSLMSANYGYTF
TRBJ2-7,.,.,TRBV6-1,TGTGCCAGCAGTGAACTTCTCTACGAGCAGTACTTC,CASSELLYEQYF
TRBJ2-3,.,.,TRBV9,TGTGCCAGCAGCGTAGGGCCGCCTAGCACAGATACGCAGTATTTT,CASSVGPPSTDTQYF
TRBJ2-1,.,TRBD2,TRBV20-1,TGCAGTGCTAGGGTTTCTAGCGGGAGTTTTAATGAGCAGTTCTTC,CSARVSSGSFNEQFF
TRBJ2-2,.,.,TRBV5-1,TGCGCCAGCAGCCACGAGACCACCGGGGAGCTGTTTTTT,CASSHETTGELFF
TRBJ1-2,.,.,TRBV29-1,TGCAGCGTTAGAGGGTGGGAATATGGTGGCTACACCTTC,CSVRGWEYGGYTF
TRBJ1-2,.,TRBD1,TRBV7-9,TGTGCCAGCAGCTTAGTCGACAGGGCTGAAGGCTACACCTTC,CASSLVDRAEGYTF
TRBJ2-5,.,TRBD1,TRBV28,TGTGCCAGCAGCCACCTGACAGGGTTAGGGGAAGAGACCCAGTACTTC,CASSHLTGLGEETQYF
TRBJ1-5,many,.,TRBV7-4,TGTGCCAGCAGCTCCTGGGGCGGGGGTCCGGCGCATTTT,CASSSWGGGPAHF
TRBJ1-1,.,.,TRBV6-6,TGTGCCAGCAGTCCCAGCCAGGGAAACACTGAAGCTTTCTTT,CASSPSQGNTEAFF
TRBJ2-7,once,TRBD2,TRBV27,TGTGCCACCCAACACCGCGGGGGGCGAGTTGGCGAGCAGTACTTC,CATQHRGGRVGEQYF
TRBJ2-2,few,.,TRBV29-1,TGCAGCGTTGACGTGGGACCGTCAGCCGGGGAGCTGTTTTTT,CSVDVGPSAGELFF